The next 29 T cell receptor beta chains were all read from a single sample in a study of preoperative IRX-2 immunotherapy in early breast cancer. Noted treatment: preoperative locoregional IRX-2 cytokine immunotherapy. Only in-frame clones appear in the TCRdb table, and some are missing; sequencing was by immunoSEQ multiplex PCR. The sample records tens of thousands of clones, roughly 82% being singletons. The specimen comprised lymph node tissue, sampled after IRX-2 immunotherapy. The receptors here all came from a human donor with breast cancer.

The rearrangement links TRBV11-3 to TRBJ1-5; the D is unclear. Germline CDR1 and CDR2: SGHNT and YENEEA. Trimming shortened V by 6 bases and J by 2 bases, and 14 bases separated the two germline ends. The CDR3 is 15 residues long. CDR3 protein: CASSPTSSGNQPQHF. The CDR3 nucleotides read TGTGCCAGCAGTCCGACGAGTTCCGGCAATCAGCCCCAGCATTTT.

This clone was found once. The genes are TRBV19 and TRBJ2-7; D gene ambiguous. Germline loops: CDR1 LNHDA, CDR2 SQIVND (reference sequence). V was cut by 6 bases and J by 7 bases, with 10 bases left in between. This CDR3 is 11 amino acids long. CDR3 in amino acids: CASSGSGEQYF. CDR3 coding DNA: TGTGCCAGTAGCGGGTCGGGTGAGCAGTACTTC.

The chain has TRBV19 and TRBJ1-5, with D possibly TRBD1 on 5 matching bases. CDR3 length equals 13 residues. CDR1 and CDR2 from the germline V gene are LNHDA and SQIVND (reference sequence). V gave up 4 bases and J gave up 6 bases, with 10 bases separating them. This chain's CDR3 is CASSTQARQPQHF. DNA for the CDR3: TGTGCCAGTAGTACACAGGCCCGTCAGCCCCAGCATTTT. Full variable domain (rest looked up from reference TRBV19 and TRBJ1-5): DGGITQSPKYLFRKEGQNVTLSCEQNLNHDAMYWYRQDPGQGLRLIYYSQIVNDFQKGDIAEGYSVSREKKESFPLTVTSAQKNPTAFYLCASSTQARQPQHFGDGTRLSIL.

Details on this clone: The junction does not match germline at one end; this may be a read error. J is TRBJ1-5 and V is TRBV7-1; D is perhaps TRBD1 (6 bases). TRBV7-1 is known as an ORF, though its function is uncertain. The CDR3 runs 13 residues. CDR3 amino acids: CASRSGAGQPQHF. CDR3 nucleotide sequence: TGTGCCAGCAGATCAGGGGCCGGTCAGCCCCAGCATTTT.

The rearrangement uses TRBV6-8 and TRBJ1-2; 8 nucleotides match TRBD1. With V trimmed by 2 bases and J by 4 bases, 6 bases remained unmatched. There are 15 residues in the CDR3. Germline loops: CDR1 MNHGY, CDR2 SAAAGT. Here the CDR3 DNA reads TGTGCCAGCAGTTACGATACAGGGGGGATCTATGGCTACACCTTC. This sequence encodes CASSYDTGGIYGYTF.

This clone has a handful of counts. Written as DNA, the CDR3 is TGTGCCAGCGTTTTTGGTCATGAGTTTTACCATAGCAATCAGCCCCAGCATTTT. The encoded protein is CASVFGHEFYHSNQPQHF. The chain joins TRBV14 to TRBJ1-5; D unresolved. This CDR3 is built from 18 residues. Trimming cost V 8 bases and J 0 bases, with 23 bases left between them. Per germline, CDR1 SGHDN and CDR2 FVKESK.

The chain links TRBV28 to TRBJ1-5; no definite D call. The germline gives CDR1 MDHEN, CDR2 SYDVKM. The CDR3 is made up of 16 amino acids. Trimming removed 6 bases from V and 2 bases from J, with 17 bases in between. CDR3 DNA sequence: TGTGCCAGCAGCATGAGGCAGATCGGGGGCAATCAGCCCCAGCATTTT. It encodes CASSMRQIGGNQPQHF.

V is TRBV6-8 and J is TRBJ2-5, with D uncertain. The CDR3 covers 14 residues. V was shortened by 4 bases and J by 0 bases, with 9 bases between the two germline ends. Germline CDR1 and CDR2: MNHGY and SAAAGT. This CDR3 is CASSLAVDQETQYF. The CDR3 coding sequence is TGTGCCAGCAGTTTGGCAGTAGACCAAGAGACCCAGTACTTC.

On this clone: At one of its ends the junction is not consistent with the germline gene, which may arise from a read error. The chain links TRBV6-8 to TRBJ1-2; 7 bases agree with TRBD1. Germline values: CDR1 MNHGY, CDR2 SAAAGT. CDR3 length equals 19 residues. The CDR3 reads CAISGGQAIYLSAGLGYTF. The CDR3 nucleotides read TGTGCCATCAGTGGAGGACAGGCCATCTACCTCTCCGCCGGGTTAGGCTACACCTTC.

As DNA, the CDR3 is TGTGCCAGCAGTTTAATAACAGACCTACCCTACGAGCAGTACTTC. Its translation is CASSLITDLPYEQYF. V gene TRBV28 combines with J gene TRBJ2-7; D is ambiguous. Looked up from germline, CDR1 is MDHEN and CDR2 is SYDVKM. With 2 bases removed from V and 2 bases from J, the gap between germline ends came to 13 bases. This CDR3 is 15 amino acids long.

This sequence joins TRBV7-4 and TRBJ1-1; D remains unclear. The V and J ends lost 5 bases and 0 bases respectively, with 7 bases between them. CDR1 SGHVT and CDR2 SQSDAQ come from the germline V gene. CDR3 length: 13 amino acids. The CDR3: CASSRNMNTEAFF. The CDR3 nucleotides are TGTGCCAGCAGCCGAAACATGAACACTGAAGCTTTCTTT.

The CDR3 DNA reads TGTGCCAGCAGCTCACTACCAGGTTCGTCAGAGCCCTACGAGCAGTACTTC. Encoded protein: CASSSLPGSSEPYEQYF. The chain employs TRBV11-3 and TRBJ2-7; D is undetermined. Germline V gene sequence: CDR1 SGHNT, CDR2 YENEEA. Trimming removed 4 bases at V and 2 bases at J, with 21 bases between. The CDR3 loop spans 17 amino acids.

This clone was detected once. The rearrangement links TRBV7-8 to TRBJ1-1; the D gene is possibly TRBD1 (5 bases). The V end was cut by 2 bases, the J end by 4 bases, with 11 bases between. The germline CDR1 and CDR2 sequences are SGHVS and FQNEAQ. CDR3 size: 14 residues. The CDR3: CASSLRQGGTEAFF. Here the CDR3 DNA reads TGTGCCAGCAGCTTAAGGCAGGGTGGCACTGAAGCTTTCTTT.

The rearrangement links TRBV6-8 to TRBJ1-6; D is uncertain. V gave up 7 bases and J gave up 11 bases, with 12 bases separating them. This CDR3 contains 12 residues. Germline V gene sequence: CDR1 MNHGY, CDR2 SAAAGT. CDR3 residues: CASTIWVPPLHF. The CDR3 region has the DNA TGTGCCAGCACTATCTGGGTTCCACCCCTCCACTTT.

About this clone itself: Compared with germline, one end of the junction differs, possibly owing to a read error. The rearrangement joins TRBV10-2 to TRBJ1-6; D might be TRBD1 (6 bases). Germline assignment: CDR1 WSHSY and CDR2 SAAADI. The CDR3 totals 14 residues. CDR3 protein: CASSEDRNNSPLHF. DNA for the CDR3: TGCGCTAGCAGTGAGGACAGAAATAATTCACCCCTCCACTTT.

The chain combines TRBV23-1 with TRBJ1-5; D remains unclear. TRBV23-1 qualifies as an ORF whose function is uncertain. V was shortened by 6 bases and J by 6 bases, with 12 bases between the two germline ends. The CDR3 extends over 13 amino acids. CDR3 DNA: TGCGCCAGCAGCTTATCGGGCCCTCAGCCCCAGCATTTT. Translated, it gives CASSLSGPQPQHF.

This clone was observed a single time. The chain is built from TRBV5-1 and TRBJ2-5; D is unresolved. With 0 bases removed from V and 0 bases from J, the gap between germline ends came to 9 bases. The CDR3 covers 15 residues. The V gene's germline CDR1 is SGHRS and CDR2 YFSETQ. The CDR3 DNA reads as TGCGCCAGCAGCTTGGTCGGCAGTTACCAAGAGACCCAGTACTTC. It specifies CASSLVGSYQETQYF.

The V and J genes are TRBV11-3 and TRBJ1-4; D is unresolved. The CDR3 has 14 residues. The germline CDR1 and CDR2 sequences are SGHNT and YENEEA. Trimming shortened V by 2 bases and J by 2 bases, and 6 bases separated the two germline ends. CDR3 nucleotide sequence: TGTGCCAGCAGCTTACGGCCTACTAATGAAAAACTGTTTTTT. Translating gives CASSLRPTNEKLFF.

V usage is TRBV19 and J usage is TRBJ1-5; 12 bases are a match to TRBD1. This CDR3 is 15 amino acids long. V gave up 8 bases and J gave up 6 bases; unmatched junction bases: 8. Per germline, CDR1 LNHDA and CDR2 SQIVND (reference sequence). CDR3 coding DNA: TGTGCCAGTTCGTCCGGGACAGGGGGCGTTCAGCCCCAGCATTTT. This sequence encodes CASSSGTGGVQPQHF.

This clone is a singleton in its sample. The DNA of the CDR3 is TGTGCCAGCCAAAAATTTCCTGTCGGGCCACCCACCAACCAAGAGACCCAGTACTTC. Encoded protein: CASQKFPVGPPTNQETQYF. The V call is TRBV18, the J call TRBJ2-5; D not resolved. Germline CDR1 KGHSH, CDR2 LQKENI. Deletions cut 8 bases from V and 0 bases from J, with 28 bases between. This CDR3 is 19 amino acids long.

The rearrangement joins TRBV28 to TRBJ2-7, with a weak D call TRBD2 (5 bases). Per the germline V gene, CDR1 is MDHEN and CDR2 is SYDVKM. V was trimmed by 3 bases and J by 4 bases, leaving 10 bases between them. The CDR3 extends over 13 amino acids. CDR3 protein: CASSFPGVYEQYF. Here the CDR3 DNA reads TGTGCCAGCAGTTTCCCCGGGGTTTACGAGCAGTACTTC.

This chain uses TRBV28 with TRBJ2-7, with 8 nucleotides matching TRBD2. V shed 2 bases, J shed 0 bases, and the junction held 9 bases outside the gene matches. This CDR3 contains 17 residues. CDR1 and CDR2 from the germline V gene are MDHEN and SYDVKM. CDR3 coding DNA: TGTGCCAGCAGTTTAGCGGGGGGCCCTCTATTCTCCTACGAGCAGTACTTC. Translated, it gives CASSLAGGPLFSYEQYF.

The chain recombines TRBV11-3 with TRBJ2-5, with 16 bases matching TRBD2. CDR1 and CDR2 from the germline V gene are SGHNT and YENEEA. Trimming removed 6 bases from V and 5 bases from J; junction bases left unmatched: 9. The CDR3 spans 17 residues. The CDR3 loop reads CASSPGLAGGRRETQYF. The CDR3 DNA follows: TGTGCCAGCAGTCCGGGACTAGCGGGGGGGCGTCGGGAGACCCAGTACTTC.

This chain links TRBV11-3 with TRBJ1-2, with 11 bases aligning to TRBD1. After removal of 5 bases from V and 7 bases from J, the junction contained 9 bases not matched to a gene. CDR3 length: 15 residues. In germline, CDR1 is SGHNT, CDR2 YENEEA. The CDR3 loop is CASSPPGQGASGYTF. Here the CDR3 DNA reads TGTGCCAGCAGCCCACCAGGACAGGGGGCGAGTGGCTACACCTTC. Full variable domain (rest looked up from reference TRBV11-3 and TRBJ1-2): EAGVVQSPRYKIIEKKQPVAFWCNPISGHNTLYWYLQNLGQGPELLIRYENEEAVDDSQLPKDRFSAERLKGVDSTLKIQPAELGDSAVYLCASSPPGQGASGYTFGSGTRLTVV.

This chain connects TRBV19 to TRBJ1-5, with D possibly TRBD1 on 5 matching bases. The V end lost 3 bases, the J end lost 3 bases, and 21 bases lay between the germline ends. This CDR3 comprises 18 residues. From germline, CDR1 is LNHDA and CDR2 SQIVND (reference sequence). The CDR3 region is CASSIRLGAPGVNQPQHF. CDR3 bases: TGTGCCAGTAGTATTCGGCTCGGGGCCCCCGGGGTCAATCAGCCCCAGCATTTT. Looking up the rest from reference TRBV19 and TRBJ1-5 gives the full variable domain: DGGITQSPKYLFRKEGQNVTLSCEQNLNHDAMYWYRQDPGQGLRLIYYSQIVNDFQKGDIAEGYSVSREKKESFPLTVTSAQKNPTAFYLCASSIRLGAPGVNQPQHFGDGTRLSIL.

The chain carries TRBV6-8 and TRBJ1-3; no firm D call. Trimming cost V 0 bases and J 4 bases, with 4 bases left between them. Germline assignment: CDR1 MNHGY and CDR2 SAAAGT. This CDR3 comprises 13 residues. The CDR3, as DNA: TGTGCCAGCAGTTACTCGTGGGGAAACACCATATATTTT. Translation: CASSYSWGNTIYF.

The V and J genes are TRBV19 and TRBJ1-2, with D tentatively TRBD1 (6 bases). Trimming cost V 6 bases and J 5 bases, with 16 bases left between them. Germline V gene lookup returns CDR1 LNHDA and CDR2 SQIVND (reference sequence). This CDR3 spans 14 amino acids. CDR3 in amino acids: CASRGSDRLYGYTF. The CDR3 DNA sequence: TGTGCCAGTAGGGGATCGGACAGACTATATGGCTACACCTTC. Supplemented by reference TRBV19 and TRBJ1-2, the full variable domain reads DGGITQSPKYLFRKEGQNVTLSCEQNLNHDAMYWYRQDPGQGLRLIYYSQIVNDFQKGDIAEGYSVSREKKESFPLTVTSAQKNPTAFYLCASRGSDRLYGYTFGSGTRLTVV.

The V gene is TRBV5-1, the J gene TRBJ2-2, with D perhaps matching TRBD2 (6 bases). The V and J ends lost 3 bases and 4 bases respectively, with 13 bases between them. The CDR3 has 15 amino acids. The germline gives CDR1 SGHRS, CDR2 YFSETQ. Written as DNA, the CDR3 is TGCGCCAGCAGCTGGGGGGACTCTGTCACCGGGGAGCTGTTTTTT. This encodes CASSWGDSVTGELFF.

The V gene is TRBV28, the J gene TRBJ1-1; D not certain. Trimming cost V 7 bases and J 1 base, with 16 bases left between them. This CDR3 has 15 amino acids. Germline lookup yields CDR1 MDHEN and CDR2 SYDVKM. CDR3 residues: CASTLVRGWNTEAFF. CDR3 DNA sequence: TGTGCCAGCACCCTGGTGAGAGGCTGGAACACTGAAGCTTTCTTT. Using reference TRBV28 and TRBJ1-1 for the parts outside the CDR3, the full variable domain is DVKVTQSSRYLVKRTGEKVFLECVQDMDHENMFWYRQDPGLGLRLIYFSYDVKMKEKGDIPEGYSVSREKKERFSLILESASTNQTSMYLCASTLVRGWNTEAFFGQGTRLTVV.